The subject of this entry is one TCR beta chain. The antigen remains undetermined. This CDR3 is built from 13 residues. The germline gives CDR1 SNHLY, CDR2 FYNNEI. The V segment lost 4 bases and the J segment 5 bases; nucleotides outside the gene matches: 4. With 60 Vbeta and 13 Jbeta primers, the PCR was carried out. Generated by immunoSEQ multiplex PCR, the TCRdb table keeps only in-frame clones and is missing some. The sample includes approximately 200,000 clones, just under 80% seen only once; the top ten take approximately 6%. The data derive from a study of cytomegalovirus exposure and HLA in healthy donors. Study-level results: An analysis was carried out later, and it reportedly showed fewer N-insertions in an Asian-associated ancestry cluster than the roughly 700-donor mean. Judged likely to be a sequencing artifact was a cluster of highly shared sequence variants.

The rearrangement links TRBV2 to TRBJ1-2; 7 nucleotides align to TRBD1. This clonotype was obtained from a young woman in good health and CMV-seropositive. The sequencing sample was made of PBMCs. The CDR3 region is CASSADRDYGYTF. Here the CDR3 DNA reads TGTGCCAGCAGTGCTGACAGGGATTATGGCTACACCTTC.